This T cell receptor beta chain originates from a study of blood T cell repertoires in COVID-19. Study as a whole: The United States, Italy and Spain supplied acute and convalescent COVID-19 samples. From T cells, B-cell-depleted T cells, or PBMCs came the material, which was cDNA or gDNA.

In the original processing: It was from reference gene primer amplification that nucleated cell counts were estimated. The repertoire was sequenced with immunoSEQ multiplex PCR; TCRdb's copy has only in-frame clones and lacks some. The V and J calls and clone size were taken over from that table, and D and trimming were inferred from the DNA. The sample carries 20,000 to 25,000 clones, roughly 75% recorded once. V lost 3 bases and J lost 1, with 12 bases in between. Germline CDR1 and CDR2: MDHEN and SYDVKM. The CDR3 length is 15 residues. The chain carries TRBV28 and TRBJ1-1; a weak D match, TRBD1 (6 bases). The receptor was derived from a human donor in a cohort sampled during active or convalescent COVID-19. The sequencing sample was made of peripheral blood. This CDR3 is CASSFSGGQNTEAFF. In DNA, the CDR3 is TGTGCCAGCAGTTTTTCTGGGGGCCAGAACACTGAAGCTTTCTTT.